These T cell receptor beta chains were read from a single sample in a study of shared clonotypes between healthy human individuals. Produced via immunoSEQ multiplex PCR; TCRdb's table is partial and in-frame only. The table lists approximately 1.5 million clones, 98% of them singletons. Source material: naive CD4+ T cells sorted from blood. The receptors were gathered from a man under 40 in good health. Each CDR3 is given without its conserved first and last residue. The order of the fields is J gene, V gene, D gene, CDR3 protein. The D gene is left open where the match is weak.

>TRBJ1-1|TRBV19|NA
ASAGSPEAF
>TRBJ1-3|TRBV6-5|NA
ASSSTALSSGNTIY
>TRBJ2-2|TRBV27|NA
ASSLKLWTGELF
>TRBJ2-3|TRBV15|TRBD2
ATSKGTSGSTDTQY
>TRBJ2-7|TRBV28|TRBD1
ASSLSLRQGHYEQY
>TRBJ2-7|TRBV5-4|NA
ASSPPGTRRNEQY
>TRBJ2-7|TRBV7-2|TRBD2
ASSRRAGAPYEQY
>TRBJ1-1|TRBV27|NA
ASSRTRGTGNTEAF
>TRBJ1-3|TRBV9|TRBD1
ASSRTGMSGNTIY
>TRBJ2-3|TRBV11-2|TRBD2
ASSLARRGSTDTQY